These T cell receptor beta chains were read from a single sample in a study of T cells in Graves' hyperthyroidism and ophthalmopathy. TCRdb fed the multiplex PCR reads into MiXCR, producing one record per CDR3 protein. Of some 720,000 distinct CDR3 sequences in the sample, approximately 16% were seen once. Sequencing was done on a sample of blood. All receptors derive from a young man with Graves' hyperthyroidism. Each CDR3 is given with its conserved first and last residue. A D gene is named only where the DNA matches it firmly. Clone size is not always given. Where it is, it says once, few, many or a class for expanded clones.

J | D | size | V | CDR3 | DNA
TRBJ2-1 | NA | NA | TRBV11-3 | CASSSRTPLYNEQFF | TGTGCCAGCAGCTCACGGACACCGCTTTACAATGAGCAGTTCTTC
TRBJ2-5 | NA | many | TRBV19 | CASSPDSIQETQYF | TGTGCCAGTAGCCCTGACAGTATCCAAGAGACCCAGTACTTC
TRBJ2-1 | NA | many | TRBV28 | CASSTNEQFF | TGTGCCAGCAGTACAAACGAGCAGTTCTTC
TRBJ2-1 | NA | many | TRBV28 | CASSPVKAASGEQFF | TGTGCCAGCAGTCCTGTGAAGGCTGCGAGTGGGGAGCAGTTCTTC
TRBJ1-3 | NA | few | TRBV12-3/TRBV12-4 | CASRNGGGEGNTIYF | TGTGCCAGCAGAAACGGGGGGGGTGAAGGAAACACCATATATTTT
TRBJ2-2 | TRBD1 | few | TRBV11-2 | CASSQMGQRNTGELFF | TGTGCCAGCAGCCAAATGGGACAGCGGAACACCGGGGAGCTGTTTTTT
TRBJ1-6 | NA | few | TRBV12-3/TRBV12-4 | CASSSRDTYNSPLHF | TGTGCCAGCAGTTCGCGGGACACATATAATTCACCCCTCCACTTT
TRBJ2-7 | NA | many | TRBV6-6 | CASSYDGRQLLPYEQYF | TGTGCCAGCAGTTACGATGGACGACAGTTACTTCCCTACGAGCAGTACTTC
TRBJ2-7 | NA | many | TRBV7-8 | CASSLRGGNVEQYF | TGTGCCAGCAGCCTCCGGGGTGGCAACGTCGAGCAGTACTTC
TRBJ2-2 | NA | once | TRBV7-3 | CASSSIFRAGTGELFF | TGTGCCAGCAGCTCGATCTTCAGGGCGGGCACCGGGGAGCTGTTTTTT
TRBJ2-3 | TRBD2 | many | TRBV7-9 | CASSFDGTSTQYF | TGTGCCAGCAGCTTCGACGGGACTAGTACGCAGTATTTT
TRBJ2-5 | NA | NA | TRBV7-8 | CASSRERGETQYF | TGTGCCAGCAGCCGGGAGCGTGGGGAGACCCAGTACTTC
TRBJ2-2 | NA | many | TRBV5-1 | CASSLAASSTGELFF | TGCGCCAGCAGCTTGGCGGCTAGCAGCACCGGGGAGCTGTTTTTT
TRBJ2-7 | NA | many | TRBV28 | CASSSGQLYEQYF | TGTGCCAGCAGTTCGGGACAACTATACGAGCAGTACTTC
TRBJ2-3 | TRBD2 | few | TRBV6-1 | CASSEELAGGFTDTQYF | TGTGCCAGCAGTGAAGAACTAGCGGGAGGCTTCACAGATACGCAGTATTTT
TRBJ2-1 | NA | many | TRBV3-1 | CASSRTSTEQFF | TGTGCCAGCAGCCGTACTTCTACTGAGCAGTTCTTC
TRBJ2-1 | NA | few | TRBV5-8 | CASSLEAGIEQFF | TGTGCCAGCAGCTTGGAAGCGGGTATTGAGCAGTTCTTC
TRBJ2-1 | NA | few | TRBV4-3 | CASSPSLGNEQFF | TGCGCCAGCAGCCCGAGCCTCGGCAATGAGCAGTTCTTC
TRBJ2-1 | TRBD2 | NA | TRBV6-4 | CACGPGGPEEQFF | TGTGCCTGCGGACCGGGAGGGCCGGAGGAGCAGTTCTTC
TRBJ1-6 | NA | few | TRBV28 | CASNPLRRGSPLHF | TGTGCCAGCAACCCCCTGAGGCGAGGCTCACCCCTCCACTTT
TRBJ2-4 | TRBD2 | NA | TRBV4-2 | CASSLRAGVMDIQYF | TGTGCCAGCAGCCTACGGGCGGGAGTAATGGACATTCAGTACTTC